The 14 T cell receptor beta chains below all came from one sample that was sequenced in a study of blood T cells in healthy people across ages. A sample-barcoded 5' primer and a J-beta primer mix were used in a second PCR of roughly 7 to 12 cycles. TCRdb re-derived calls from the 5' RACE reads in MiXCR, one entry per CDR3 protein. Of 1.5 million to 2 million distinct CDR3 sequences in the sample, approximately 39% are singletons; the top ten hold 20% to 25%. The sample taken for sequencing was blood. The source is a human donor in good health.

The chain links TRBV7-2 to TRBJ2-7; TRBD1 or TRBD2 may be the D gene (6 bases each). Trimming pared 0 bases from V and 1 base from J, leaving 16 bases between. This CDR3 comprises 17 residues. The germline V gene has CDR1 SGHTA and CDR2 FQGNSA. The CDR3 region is CASSLARPGGLSYEQYF. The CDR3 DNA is TGTGCCAGCAGCTTAGCGCGTCCTGGGGGGCTTTCCTACGAGCAGTACTTC.

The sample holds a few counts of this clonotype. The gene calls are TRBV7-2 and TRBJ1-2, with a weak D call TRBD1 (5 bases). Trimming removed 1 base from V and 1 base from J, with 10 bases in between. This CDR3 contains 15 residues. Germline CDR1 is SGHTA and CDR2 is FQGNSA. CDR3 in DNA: TGTGCCAGCAGCTTAGGGGGGTTGGTTAACTATGGCTACACCTTC. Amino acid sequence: CASSLGGLVNYGYTF.

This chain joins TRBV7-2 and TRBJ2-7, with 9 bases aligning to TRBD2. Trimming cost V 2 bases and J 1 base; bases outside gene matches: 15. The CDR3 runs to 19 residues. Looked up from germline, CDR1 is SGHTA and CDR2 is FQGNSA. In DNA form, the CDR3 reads TGTGCCAGCAGCTTAAGAAATAGCGGGGGATTGCTCTCTTCCTACGAGCAGTACTTC. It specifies CASSLRNSGGLLSSYEQYF.

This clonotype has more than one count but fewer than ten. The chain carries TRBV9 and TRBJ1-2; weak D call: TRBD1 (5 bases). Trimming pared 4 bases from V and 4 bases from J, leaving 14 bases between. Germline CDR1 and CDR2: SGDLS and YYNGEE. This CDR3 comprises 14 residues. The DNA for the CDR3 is TGTGCCAGCAGCCGCCTCGGGGGAGGCTATGGCTACACCTTC. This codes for CASSRLGGGYGYTF.

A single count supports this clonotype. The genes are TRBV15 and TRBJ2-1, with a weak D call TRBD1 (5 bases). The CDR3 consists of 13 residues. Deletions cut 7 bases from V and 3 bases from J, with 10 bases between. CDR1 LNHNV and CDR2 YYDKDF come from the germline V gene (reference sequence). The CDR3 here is CATTLGDYNEQFF. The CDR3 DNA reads TGTGCCACCACCTTAGGGGACTACAATGAGCAGTTCTTC. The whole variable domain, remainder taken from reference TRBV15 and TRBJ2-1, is DAMVIQNPRYQVTQFGKPVTLSCSQTLNHNVMYWYQQKSSQAPKLLFHYYDKDFNNEADTPDNFQSRRPNTSFCFLDIRSPGLGDTAMYLCATTLGDYNEQFFGPGTRLTVL.

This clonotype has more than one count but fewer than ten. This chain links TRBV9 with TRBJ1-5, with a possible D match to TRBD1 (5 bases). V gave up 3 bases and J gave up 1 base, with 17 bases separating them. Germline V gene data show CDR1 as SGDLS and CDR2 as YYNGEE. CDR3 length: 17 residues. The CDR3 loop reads CASSAGPGGGSNQPQHF. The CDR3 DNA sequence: TGTGCCAGCAGCGCGGGACCGGGGGGAGGAAGCAATCAGCCCCAGCATTTT.

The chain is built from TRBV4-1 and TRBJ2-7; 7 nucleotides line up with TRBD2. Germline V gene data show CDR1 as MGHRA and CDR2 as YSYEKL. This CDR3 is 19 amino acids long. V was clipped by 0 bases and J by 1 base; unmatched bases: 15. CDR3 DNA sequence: TGCGCCAGCAGCCAAGAAAATGTGGGGAGGGTCGGAAGGTCCTACGAGCAGTACTTC. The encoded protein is CASSQENVGRVGRSYEQYF.

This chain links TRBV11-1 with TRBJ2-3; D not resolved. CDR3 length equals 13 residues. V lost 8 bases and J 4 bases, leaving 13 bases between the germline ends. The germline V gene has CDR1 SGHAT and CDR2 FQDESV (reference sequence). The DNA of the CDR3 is TGTGCCAGCGGTTTCCTACGCGCAGATACGCAGTATTTT. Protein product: CASGFLRADTQYF.

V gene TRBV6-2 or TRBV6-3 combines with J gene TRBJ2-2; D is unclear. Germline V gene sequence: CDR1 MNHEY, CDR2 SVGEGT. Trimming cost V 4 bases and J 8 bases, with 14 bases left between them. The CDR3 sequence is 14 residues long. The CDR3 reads CASSFAELWGELFF. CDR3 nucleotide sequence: TGTGCCAGCAGTTTCGCGGAGCTATGGGGGGAGCTGTTTTTT.

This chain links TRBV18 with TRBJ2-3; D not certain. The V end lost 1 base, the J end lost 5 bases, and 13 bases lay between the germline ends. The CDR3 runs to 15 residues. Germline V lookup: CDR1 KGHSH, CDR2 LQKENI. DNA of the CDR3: TGTGCCAGCTCACCACAGGGAAGTAAAGGAGATACGCAGTATTTT. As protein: CASSPQGSKGDTQYF.

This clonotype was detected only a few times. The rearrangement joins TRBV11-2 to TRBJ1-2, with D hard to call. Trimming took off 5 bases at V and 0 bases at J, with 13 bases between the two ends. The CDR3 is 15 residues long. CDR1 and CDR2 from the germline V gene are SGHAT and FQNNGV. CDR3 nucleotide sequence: TGTGCCAGCAGCAGCTGGGCGAATTCTAACTATGGCTACACCTTC. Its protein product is CASSSWANSNYGYTF.

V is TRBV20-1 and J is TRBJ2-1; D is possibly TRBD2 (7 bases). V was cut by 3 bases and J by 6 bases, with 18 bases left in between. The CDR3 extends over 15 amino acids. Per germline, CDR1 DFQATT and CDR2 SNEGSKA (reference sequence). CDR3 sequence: CSASARVRGGNEQFF. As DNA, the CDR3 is TGCAGTGCTAGTGCCAGGGTGAGGGGGGGCAATGAGCAGTTCTTC.

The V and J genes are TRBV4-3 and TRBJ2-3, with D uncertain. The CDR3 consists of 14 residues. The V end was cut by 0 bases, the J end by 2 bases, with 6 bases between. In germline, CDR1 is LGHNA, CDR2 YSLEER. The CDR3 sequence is CASSQDVFTDTQYF. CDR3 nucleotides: TGCGCCAGCAGCCAAGATGTTTTCACAGATACGCAGTATTTT.

CDR3 sequence (DNA): TGCGCCAGCAGCCAAGAGGCGCTGAACACTGAAGCTTTCTTT. Its protein product is CASSQEALNTEAFF. The chain is built from TRBV4-1 and TRBJ1-1; D is undetermined. This CDR3 contains 14 residues. V was shortened by 0 bases and J by 0 bases, with 5 bases between the two germline ends. Germline V gene lookup returns CDR1 MGHRA and CDR2 YSYEKL.